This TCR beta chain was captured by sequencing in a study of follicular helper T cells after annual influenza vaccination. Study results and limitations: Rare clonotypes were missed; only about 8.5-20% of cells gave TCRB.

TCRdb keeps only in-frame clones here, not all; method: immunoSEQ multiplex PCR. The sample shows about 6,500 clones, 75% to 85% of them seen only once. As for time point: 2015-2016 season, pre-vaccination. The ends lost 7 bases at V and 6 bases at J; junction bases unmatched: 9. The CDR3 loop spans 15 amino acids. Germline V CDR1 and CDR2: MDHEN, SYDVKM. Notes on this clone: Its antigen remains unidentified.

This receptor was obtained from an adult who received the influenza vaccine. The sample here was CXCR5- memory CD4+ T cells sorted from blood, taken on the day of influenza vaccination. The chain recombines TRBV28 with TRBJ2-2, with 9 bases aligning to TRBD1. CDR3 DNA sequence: TGTGCCAGCATCAAAGGGACAGGGACCGCCGGGGAGCTGTTTTTT. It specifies CASIKGTGTAGELFF. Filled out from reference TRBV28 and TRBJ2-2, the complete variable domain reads DVKVTQSSRYLVKRTGEKVFLECVQDMDHENMFWYRQDPGLGLRLIYFSYDVKMKEKGDIPEGYSVSREKKERFSLILESASTNQTSMYLCASIKGTGTAGELFFGEGSRLTVL.